These T cell receptor beta chains were read from a single sample in a study of cytomegalovirus exposure and HLA in healthy donors. Repertoires were generated with immunoSEQ multiplex PCR, while TCRdb's copy carries only in-frame clones and drops some. The sample holds about 160,000 clones; approximately 84% are singletons and the top ten take around 6.5%. The sample consisted of PBMCs. These receptors came from a male donor in good health and CMV-seropositive. CDR3s include the opening cysteine and the closing phenylalanine or tryptophan. D genes are given only for firm matches. Clone sizes are given selectively: once, few, many, or a class where the clone is expanded.

cdr3_length: 15
j_call: TRBJ1-4
clone_size: NA
v_call: TRBV19
d_call: NA
cdr3_nt: TGTGCCAGTATCCCCGGGGGGACTCGAGGTGAAAAACTGTTTTTT
cdr3_aa: CASIPGGTRGEKLFF

cdr3_length: 15
j_call: TRBJ2-7
clone_size: NA
v_call: TRBV7-6
d_call: TRBD2
cdr3_nt: TGTGCCAGCAGCCCCCGGGGGGGGGAGCCCCTCGAGCAGTACTTC
cdr3_aa: CASSPRGGEPLEQYF

cdr3_length: 12
j_call: TRBJ2-7
clone_size: NA
v_call: TRBV30
d_call: NA
cdr3_nt: TGTGCCTGGGGGGGCAGGGTAGGCGAGCAGTACTTC
cdr3_aa: CAWGGRVGEQYF

cdr3_length: 15
j_call: TRBJ1-3
clone_size: few
v_call: TRBV15
d_call: NA
cdr3_nt: TGTGCCACCAGCAGTCCTTCCCCCTCTGGAAACACCATATATTTT
cdr3_aa: CATSSPSPSGNTIYF

cdr3_length: 13
j_call: TRBJ2-1
clone_size: NA
v_call: TRBV25-1
d_call: TRBD2
cdr3_nt: TGTGCCAGCAGTCATACCGGGACTAGTGAGCAGTTCTTC
cdr3_aa: CASSHTGTSEQFF

cdr3_length: 14
j_call: TRBJ1-1
clone_size: few
v_call: TRBV6-6
d_call: TRBD1
cdr3_nt: TGTGCCAGCAGTTACTCGGACAGGGTCACTGAAGCTTTCTTT
cdr3_aa: CASSYSDRVTEAFF

cdr3_length: 12
j_call: TRBJ1-2
clone_size: NA
v_call: TRBV5-1
d_call: TRBD1
cdr3_nt: TGCGCCAGCAGCTTATCAGGGGGCGGCTACACCTTC
cdr3_aa: CASSLSGGGYTF

cdr3_length: 13
j_call: TRBJ1-3
clone_size: NA
v_call: TRBV29-1
d_call: NA
cdr3_nt: TGCAGCGTTGCGACAGTCCTTGGAAACACCATATATTTT
cdr3_aa: CSVATVLGNTIYF

cdr3_length: 16
j_call: TRBJ2-1
clone_size: NA
v_call: TRBV6-5
d_call: NA
cdr3_nt: TGTGCCAGCAGTTATGGCGCCGGGACTTTCCTCAATGAGCAGTTCTTC
cdr3_aa: CASSYGAGTFLNEQFF

cdr3_length: 17
j_call: TRBJ2-1
clone_size: NA
v_call: TRBV5-5
d_call: TRBD2
cdr3_nt: TGTGCCAGCAGCTTGGTAACAGCGGGAGGTTTTGTGCCTGAGCAGTTCTTC
cdr3_aa: CASSLVTAGGFVPEQFF

cdr3_length: 14
j_call: TRBJ1-1
clone_size: NA
v_call: TRBV19
d_call: TRBD1
cdr3_nt: TGTGCCAGTAGTTCTAGACAGGGGGGGACTGAAGCTTTCTTT
cdr3_aa: CASSSRQGGTEAFF

cdr3_length: 15
j_call: TRBJ2-1
clone_size: once
v_call: TRBV5-1
d_call: NA
cdr3_nt: TGCGCCAGCAGCCAAGGACTCAGCTCCTACAATGAGCAGTTCTTC
cdr3_aa: CASSQGLSSYNEQFF

cdr3_length: 14
j_call: TRBJ1-6
clone_size: NA
v_call: TRBV27
d_call: NA
cdr3_nt: TGTGCCAGCAGTTTAGGAGGGGCGGGATCACCCCTCCACTTT
cdr3_aa: CASSLGGAGSPLHF

cdr3_length: 13
j_call: TRBJ2-7
clone_size: NA
v_call: TRBV5-1
d_call: NA
cdr3_nt: TGCGCCAGCAGCCCCGGGCCGGCGGGTGAGCAGTACTTC
cdr3_aa: CASSPGPAGEQYF

cdr3_length: 20
j_call: TRBJ2-1
clone_size: NA
v_call: TRBV30
d_call: TRBD2
cdr3_nt: TGTGCCTGGAGTGTACTGAGGTGGAGCGGGAGGGCCCCCCTTCGCGATGAGCAGTTCTTC
cdr3_aa: CAWSVLRWSGRAPLRDEQFF

cdr3_length: 14
j_call: TRBJ2-4
clone_size: NA
v_call: TRBV5-1
d_call: TRBD1
cdr3_nt: TGCGCCAGCAGCTTCGGGACAGGTGACGACATTCAGTACTTC
cdr3_aa: CASSFGTGDDIQYF

cdr3_length: 14
j_call: TRBJ2-7
clone_size: few
v_call: TRBV7-6
d_call: TRBD1
cdr3_nt: TGTGCCAGCAGCTCACCCGGGACAGGGGCCGAGCAGTACTTC
cdr3_aa: CASSSPGTGAEQYF

cdr3_length: 16
j_call: TRBJ2-7
clone_size: NA
v_call: TRBV7-2
d_call: NA
cdr3_nt: TGTGCCAGCAGCTTATCGGGGACAAAGAGCTCCTACGAGCAGTACTTC
cdr3_aa: CASSLSGTKSSYEQYF

cdr3_length: 15
j_call: TRBJ2-1
clone_size: NA
v_call: TRBV29-1
d_call: TRBD1
cdr3_nt: TGCAGCGTCCCTAACCGGGACAGGGGCTTCGGTGAGCAGTTCTTC
cdr3_aa: CSVPNRDRGFGEQFF

cdr3_length: 12
j_call: TRBJ2-7
clone_size: NA
v_call: TRBV28
d_call: NA
cdr3_nt: TGTGCCAGCAGTCCCTACAGAGACGAGCAGTACTTC
cdr3_aa: CASSPYRDEQYF

cdr3_length: 14
j_call: TRBJ2-1
clone_size: NA
v_call: TRBV11-2
d_call: NA
cdr3_nt: TGTGCCAACTCGCTTGACGGGACTTACAATGAGCAGTTCTTC
cdr3_aa: CANSLDGTYNEQFF

cdr3_length: 14
j_call: TRBJ2-5
clone_size: NA
v_call: TRBV19
d_call: TRBD2
cdr3_nt: TGTGCCAGTAGTATTACTAGCGGCCAAGAGACCCAGTACTTC
cdr3_aa: CASSITSGQETQYF

cdr3_length: 15
j_call: TRBJ1-2
clone_size: NA
v_call: TRBV7-2
d_call: TRBD1
cdr3_nt: TGTGCCAGCAGCTTAGGAGGGGACAGGGTCTATGGCTACACCTTC
cdr3_aa: CASSLGGDRVYGYTF

cdr3_length: 13
j_call: TRBJ1-1
clone_size: NA
v_call: TRBV28
d_call: NA
cdr3_nt: TGTGCCAGCAGCCTGATGGGACAAAAAATAGCTTTCTTT
cdr3_aa: CASSLMGQKIAFF

cdr3_length: 21
j_call: TRBJ2-1
clone_size: once
v_call: TRBV5-1
d_call: TRBD2
cdr3_nt: TGCGCCAGCAGCTTGGTATCTGGTCCCAAATTAGCGGGAGGTGTCGGGGATGAGCAGTTCTTC
cdr3_aa: CASSLVSGPKLAGGVGDEQFF

cdr3_length: 11
j_call: TRBJ2-7
clone_size: few
v_call: TRBV7-2
d_call: NA
cdr3_nt: TGTGCCAGCAGTCAGGGCGGCGAGCAGTACTTC
cdr3_aa: CASSQGGEQYF

cdr3_length: 15
j_call: TRBJ2-1
clone_size: NA
v_call: TRBV7-2
d_call: TRBD1
cdr3_nt: TGTGCCAGCAGCTTTACCGGGACAGGGGGCAATGAGCAGTTCTTC
cdr3_aa: CASSFTGTGGNEQFF

cdr3_length: 16
j_call: TRBJ1-1
clone_size: NA
v_call: TRBV11-2
d_call: NA
cdr3_nt: TGTGCCAGCAGCCTCCCGAGACAAATAATGAACACTGAAGCTTTCTTT
cdr3_aa: CASSLPRQIMNTEAFF

cdr3_length: 16
j_call: TRBJ2-1
clone_size: few
v_call: TRBV7-2
d_call: TRBD2
cdr3_nt: TGTGCCAGCAGCCCCCGACTAGCGACCACCTACAATGAGCAGTTCTTC
cdr3_aa: CASSPRLATTYNEQFF

cdr3_length: 16
j_call: TRBJ2-2
clone_size: NA
v_call: TRBV9
d_call: NA
cdr3_nt: TGTGCCAGCAGCGTCGAGCCGGGAGATCACACCGGGGAGCTGTTTTTT
cdr3_aa: CASSVEPGDHTGELFF

cdr3_length: 15
j_call: TRBJ1-2
clone_size: NA
v_call: TRBV19
d_call: NA
cdr3_nt: TGTGCCAGTAGTATAGACAACAGGGAGGGCTATGGCTACACCTTC
cdr3_aa: CASSIDNREGYGYTF

cdr3_length: 13
j_call: TRBJ2-1
clone_size: NA
v_call: TRBV5-1
d_call: TRBD2
cdr3_nt: TGCGCCAGCAGCTTTAGCGGGGACAATGAGCAGTTCTTC
cdr3_aa: CASSFSGDNEQFF

cdr3_length: 17
j_call: TRBJ2-3
clone_size: NA
v_call: TRBV4-3
d_call: NA
cdr3_nt: TGCGCCAGCAGCCTAGCAGATAGCGGACCCCGCACAGATACGCAGTATTTT
cdr3_aa: CASSLADSGPRTDTQYF

cdr3_length: 19
j_call: TRBJ2-3
clone_size: NA
v_call: TRBV7-2
d_call: TRBD2
cdr3_nt: TGTGCCAGCAGCTTAGACGGGACTAGCGGGAGACCTAGCACAGATACGCAGTATTTT
cdr3_aa: CASSLDGTSGRPSTDTQYF

cdr3_length: 14
j_call: TRBJ1-6
clone_size: NA
v_call: TRBV19
d_call: TRBD1
cdr3_nt: TGTGCCAGTAGAACGACAGGGGAGGGGTCACCCCTCCACTTT
cdr3_aa: CASRTTGEGSPLHF

cdr3_length: 14
j_call: TRBJ2-7
clone_size: NA
v_call: TRBV6-5
d_call: NA
cdr3_nt: TGTGCCAGCAGTTACGCGGGACAGTTAAGCGAGCAGTACTTC
cdr3_aa: CASSYAGQLSEQYF

cdr3_length: 14
j_call: TRBJ1-2
clone_size: NA
v_call: TRBV7-2
d_call: NA
cdr3_nt: TGTGCCAGCAGCTTAGGGGCCGTCGGCTATGGCTACACCTTC
cdr3_aa: CASSLGAVGYGYTF

cdr3_length: 11
j_call: TRBJ2-1
clone_size: NA
v_call: TRBV20-1
d_call: NA
cdr3_nt: TGCAGTGCTGATACTATTGATGAGCAGTTCTTC
cdr3_aa: CSADTIDEQFF

cdr3_length: 15
j_call: TRBJ1-2
clone_size: NA
v_call: TRBV6-5
d_call: TRBD1
cdr3_nt: TGTGCCAGCAGTTACTCGAATCAGGGGGGCGATGGCTACACCTTC
cdr3_aa: CASSYSNQGGDGYTF

cdr3_length: 14
j_call: TRBJ2-7
clone_size: NA
v_call: TRBV5-6
d_call: TRBD2
cdr3_nt: TGTGCCAGCAGCTCGACGGGAGGATGGAACGAGCAGTACTTC
cdr3_aa: CASSSTGGWNEQYF

cdr3_length: 16
j_call: TRBJ2-1
clone_size: once
v_call: TRBV9
d_call: NA
cdr3_nt: TGTGCCAGCCAGCAGTCGGAGACGAGCTCCTACAATGAGCAGTTCTTC
cdr3_aa: CASQQSETSSYNEQFF